This TCR beta chain came from a study of blood T cell repertoires in COVID-19. The overall study: From the United States, Italy and Spain came samples of acute and convalescent COVID-19. Sources were T cells, B-cell-depleted T cells, or PBMCs; the material itself was cDNA or gDNA.

In the original workflow: It was from reference gene primer amplification that nucleated cell counts were estimated. Clones were sequenced by immunoSEQ multiplex PCR, and TCRdb holds only the in-frame ones, with some missing. V, J and clone size reflect that table, while D and trimming were determined from the DNA. Of around 280,000 clones listed, about 88% are singletons. Germline V gene data show CDR1 as SGDLS and CDR2 as YYNGEE. V was clipped by 0 bases and J by 6 bases, with 9 bases between them. CDR3 length equals 14 residues. The sample was peripheral blood. This receptor was taken from a man in his sixties or seventies with acute or convalescent COVID-19. The chain employs TRBV9 and TRBJ1-4; D gene unclear. CDR3 sequence (DNA): TGTGCCAGCAGCGTAGCCGGTTATGATGAAAAACTGTTTTTT. Translated: CASSVAGYDEKLFF.